Listed here are 11 T cell receptor beta chains from one sample, sequenced in a study of cytomegalovirus exposure and HLA in healthy donors (dated by TCRdb to the late 2010s). The library was produced with the immunoSEQ multiplex PCR assay. For the multiplex PCR, a mixture combining 60 forward primers for TCR Vbeta segments and 13 reverse primers for TCR Jbeta segments was used. Not all clones reach the TCRdb copy of this immuneACCESS table, which keeps in-frame sequences only. Checked studies attribute under half of the gap to unresolved V genes and leave the rest unexplained. Recorded for this sample are tens of thousands of clones; 75% of them occurred a single time. The leading ten clones occupy about 2.2% of the sample. The sample comprised PBMCs. Receptor source: a man aged 35 to 55 in good health and CMV-seronegative.

The gene calls are TRBV2 and TRBJ1-2; the D is unclear. CDR1 SNHLY and CDR2 FYNNEI come from the germline V gene. Between the trimmed V and J ends, which lost 5 bases and 2 bases, there was a span of 9 bases. The CDR3 has 13 amino acids. The CDR3 DNA reads as TGTGCCAGCAGTTTAGCCCCAAACTATGGCTACACCTTC. It translates to CASSLAPNYGYTF.

The gene calls are TRBV19 and TRBJ2-6, with no clear D. Looked up from germline, CDR1 is LNHDA and CDR2 is SQIVND (reference sequence). The CDR3 totals 17 residues. V lost 1 base to trimming and J lost 5 bases, with 15 bases between them. CDR3 sequence: CASSIGREVSRANVLTF. The CDR3 DNA reads as TGTGCCAGTAGTATAGGACGAGAGGTTTCGCGGGCCAACGTCCTGACTTTC.

The chain links TRBV6-1 to TRBJ2-2; TRBD1 aligns across 9 bases. Germline loops: CDR1 MNHNS, CDR2 SASEGT. The CDR3 length is 15 residues. Trimming removed 6 bases from V and 2 bases from J; junction bases left unmatched: 4. The CDR3 coding sequence is TGTGCCAGCAGATGGGACAGGGTAAACACCGGGGAGCTGTTTTTT. This encodes CASRWDRVNTGELFF.

CDR3 coding DNA: TGTGCCAGCAGTTATAAGGGACAGGGGTGGAACGAGCAGTACTTC. Its translation is CASSYKGQGWNEQYF. V usage is TRBV27 and J usage is TRBJ2-7; 10 positions match TRBD1. This CDR3 comprises 15 residues. Germline CDR1 reads MNHEY; CDR2 reads SMNVEV (reference sequence). The V gene end was trimmed by 4 bases and the J gene end by 5 bases; junction bases not matched to a gene: 8.

There are a few counts of this clone. The V call is TRBV9, the J call TRBJ1-4; D is ambiguous. The CDR3 runs 15 residues. Germline V CDR1 and CDR2: SGDLS, YYNGEE. Trimming cost V 4 bases and J 4 bases, with 14 bases left between them. The CDR3 DNA reads TGTGCCAGCAGCCCCCACGAGGGCTTTAATGAAAAACTGTTTTTT. Translation: CASSPHEGFNEKLFF.

The CDR3 nucleotides read TGTGCCAGCAGCTTAAAGGGGTTGGAAGAAAAACTGTTTTTT. Translation: CASSLKGLEEKLFF. The chain has TRBV11-2 and TRBJ1-4; tentative D call: TRBD1 (5 bases). Germline V gene data show CDR1 as SGHAT and CDR2 as FQNNGV. The CDR3 length is 14 residues. V was cut by 2 bases and J by 8 bases, with 12 bases left in between.

The chain carries TRBV25-1 and TRBJ2-6; D remains unclear. CDR3 length: 13 amino acids. The V gene's germline CDR1 is MGHDK and CDR2 SYGVNS. Trimming removed 4 bases from V and 1 base from J, with 2 bases in between. The CDR3 is CASSVSGANVLTF. CDR3 bases: TGTGCCAGCAGTGTATCTGGGGCCAACGTCCTGACTTTC.

This clone was seen more than once but under ten times. This chain joins TRBV7-3 and TRBJ2-3; D not certain. Germline V CDR1 and CDR2: SGHTA, FQGTGA. This CDR3 region has 12 residues. V was pared by 4 bases and J by 8 bases, with 10 bases between. CDR3 amino acids: CASSSSLGTQYF. DNA of the CDR3: TGTGCCAGCAGCTCCTCCCTCGGTACGCAGTATTTT.

This chain connects TRBV18 to TRBJ1-4; D remains unclear. There are 16 residues in the CDR3. Germline CDR1 and CDR2: KGHSH and LQKENI. V lost 2 bases, J lost 0 bases, and 10 bases lay in between. CDR3 sequence reads: CASSPNPPATNEKLFF. CDR3 DNA: TGTGCCAGCTCACCAAATCCTCCGGCAACTAATGAAAAACTGTTTTTT.

This chain joins TRBV9 and TRBJ2-1, with D possibly TRBD2 on 6 matching bases. The germline CDR1 and CDR2 sequences are SGDLS and YYNGEE. The length of the CDR3 is 16 residues. With 5 bases removed from V and 2 bases from J, the gap between germline ends came to 17 bases. CDR3 amino acids: CASSAISGGPYNEQFF. DNA for the CDR3: TGTGCCAGCAGTGCCATTAGCGGAGGACCCTACAATGAGCAGTTCTTC.

The chain links TRBV5-1 to TRBJ2-3, with 11 positions matching TRBD1. CDR1 SGHRS and CDR2 YFSETQ come from the germline V gene. Trimming cost V 7 bases and J 4 bases; bases outside gene matches: 14. This CDR3 has 17 residues. CDR3 residues: CASGGQGVLSLADTQYF. CDR3 sequence (DNA): TGCGCCAGCGGGGGACAGGGGGTTCTTTCTCTCGCAGATACGCAGTATTTT.